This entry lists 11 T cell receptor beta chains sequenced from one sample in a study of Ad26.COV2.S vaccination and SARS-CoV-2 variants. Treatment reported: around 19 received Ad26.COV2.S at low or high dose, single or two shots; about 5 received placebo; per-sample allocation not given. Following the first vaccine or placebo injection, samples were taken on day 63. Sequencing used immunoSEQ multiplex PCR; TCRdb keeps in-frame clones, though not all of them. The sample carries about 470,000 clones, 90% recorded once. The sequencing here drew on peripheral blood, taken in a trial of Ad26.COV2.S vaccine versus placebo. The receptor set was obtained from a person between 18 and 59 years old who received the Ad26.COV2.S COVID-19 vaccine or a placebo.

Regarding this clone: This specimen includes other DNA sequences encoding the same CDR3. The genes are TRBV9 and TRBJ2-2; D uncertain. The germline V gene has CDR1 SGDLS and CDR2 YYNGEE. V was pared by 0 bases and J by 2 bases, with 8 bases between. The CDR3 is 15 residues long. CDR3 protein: CASSVGSANTGELFF. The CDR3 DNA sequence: TGTGCCAGCAGCGTAGGCAGCGCCAACACCGGGGAGCTGTTTTTT.

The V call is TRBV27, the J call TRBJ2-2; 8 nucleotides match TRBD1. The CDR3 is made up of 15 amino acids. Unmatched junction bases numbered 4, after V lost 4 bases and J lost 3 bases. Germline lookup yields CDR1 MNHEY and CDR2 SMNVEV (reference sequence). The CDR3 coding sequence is TGTGCCAGCAGTTCCAGGGGGCTGGACACCGGGGAGCTGTTTTTT. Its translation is CASSSRGLDTGELFF.

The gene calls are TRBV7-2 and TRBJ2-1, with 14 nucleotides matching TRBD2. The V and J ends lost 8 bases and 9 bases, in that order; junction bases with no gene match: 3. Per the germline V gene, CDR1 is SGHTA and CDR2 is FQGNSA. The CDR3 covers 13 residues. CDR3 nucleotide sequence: TGTGCCAGCGTGACTAGCGGGAGGGGTGAGCAGTTCTTC. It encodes CASVTSGRGEQFF.

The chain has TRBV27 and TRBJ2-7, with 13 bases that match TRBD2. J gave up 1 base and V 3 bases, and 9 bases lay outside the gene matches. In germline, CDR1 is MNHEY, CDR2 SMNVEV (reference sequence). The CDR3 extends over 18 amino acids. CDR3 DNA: TGTGCCAGCAGTTTCTCGCGGACTAGCGGGAGAGGGTCCTACGAGCAGTACTTC. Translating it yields CASSFSRTSGRGSYEQYF.

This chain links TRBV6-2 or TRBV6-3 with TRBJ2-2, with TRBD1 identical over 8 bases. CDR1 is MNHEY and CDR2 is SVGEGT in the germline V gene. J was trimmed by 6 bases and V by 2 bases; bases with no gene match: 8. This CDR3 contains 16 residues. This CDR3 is CASSYRGQGLAGELFF. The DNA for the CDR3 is TGTGCCAGCAGTTACCGAGGACAGGGTTTAGCCGGGGAGCTGTTTTTT.

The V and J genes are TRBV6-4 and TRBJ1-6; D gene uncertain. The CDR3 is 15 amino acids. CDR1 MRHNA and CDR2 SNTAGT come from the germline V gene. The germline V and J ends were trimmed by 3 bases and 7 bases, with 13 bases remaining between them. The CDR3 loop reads CASSELGLQNSPLHF. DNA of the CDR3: TGTGCCAGCAGTGAGCTGGGTCTCCAGAATTCACCCCTCCACTTT.

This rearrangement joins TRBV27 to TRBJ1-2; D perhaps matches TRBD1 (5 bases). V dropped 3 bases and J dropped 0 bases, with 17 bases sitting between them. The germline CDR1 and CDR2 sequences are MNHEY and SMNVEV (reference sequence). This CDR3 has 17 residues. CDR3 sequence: CASSFREPSLTNYGYTF. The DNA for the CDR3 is TGTGCCAGCAGTTTCAGGGAGCCCTCTTTGACTAACTATGGCTACACCTTC.

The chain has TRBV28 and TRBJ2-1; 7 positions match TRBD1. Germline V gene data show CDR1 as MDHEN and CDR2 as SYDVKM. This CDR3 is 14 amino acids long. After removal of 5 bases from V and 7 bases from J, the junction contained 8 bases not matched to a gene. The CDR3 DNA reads TGTGCCAGCAGTCGTCGACAGGGAAGGAATGAGCAGTTCTTC. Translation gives CASSRRQGRNEQFF.

The CDR3, as DNA: TGTGCCAGCACCCCCCGGGGGGAGCGGGCTTACGAGCAGTACTTC. It is translated as CASTPRGERAYEQYF. The V and J genes are TRBV7-9 and TRBJ2-7, with 7 bases aligning to TRBD2. The CDR3 sequence is 15 residues long. V lost 7 bases to trimming and J lost 4 bases; unmatched junction nucleotides: 13. Germline CDR1 and CDR2: SEHNR and FQNEAQ (reference sequence).

CDR3 in amino acids: CASRILAGGPYEQYF. The CDR3 nucleotides are TGCGCCAGCAGGATCCTAGCGGGAGGGCCCTACGAGCAGTACTTC. The V call is TRBV10-1, the J call TRBJ2-7, with 12 bases matching TRBD2. CDR1 and CDR2 from the germline V gene are WNHNN and SYGVQD (reference sequence). The CDR3 contains 15 residues. With V trimmed by 6 bases and J by 2 bases, 5 bases remained unmatched.

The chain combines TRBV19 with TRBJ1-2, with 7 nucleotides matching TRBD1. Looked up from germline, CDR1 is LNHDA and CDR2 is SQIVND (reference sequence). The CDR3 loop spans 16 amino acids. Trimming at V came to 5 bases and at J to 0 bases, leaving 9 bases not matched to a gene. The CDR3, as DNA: TGTGCCAGTAGTCACTACCGGGACAGAGCTAACTATGGCTACACCTTC. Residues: CASSHYRDRANYGYTF.